This T cell receptor (beta chain) was documented in a study of blood T cell repertoires in COVID-19. As for the study in general: Nucleic acid was either cDNA or gDNA, and it came from T cells, B-cell-depleted T cells, or PBMCs.

The protocol was immunoSEQ multiplex PCR, while the TCRdb copy is restricted to in-frame clones and leaves out a portion. The sample yields tens of thousands of clones, roughly 90% seen once. After removal of 2 bases from V and 3 bases from J, the junction contained 2 bases not matched to a gene. The length of the CDR3 is 15 residues. Germline CDR1 is KGHSH and CDR2 is LQKENI. The material sequenced was peripheral blood. The chain links TRBV18 to TRBJ2-3; 10 bases agree with TRBD2. This TCR derives from a man aged 60-69 years with active COVID-19. The CDR3 region has the DNA TGTGCCAGCTCACCAGTTAGCGGGGGGACAGATACGCAGTATTTT. Encoded protein: CASSPVSGGTDTQYF.